A single sample gave rise to the 10 T cell receptor beta chains below, sequenced in a study of T cell responses to AZD1222 COVID-19 vaccine. Libraries were prepared by immunoSEQ multiplex PCR; TCRdb keeps only in-frame clonotypes and omits some of them. Found here are under 150,000 clones, around 93% of them singletons; the top ten hold about 5%. The material was peripheral blood, obtained on day 0 of AZD1222 vaccination. The source of these receptors is an adult in good health.

The J gene is TRBJ2-3, the V gene TRBV20-1, with D unclear. V was trimmed by 5 bases and J by 8 bases, leaving 11 bases between them. This CDR3 spans 11 amino acids. Germline V lookup: CDR1 DFQATT, CDR2 SNEGSKA (reference sequence). The CDR3 loop reads CSAPVLGTQYF. CDR3 sequence (DNA): TGCAGTGCTCCGGTCCTAGGTACGCAGTATTTT.

In DNA form, the CDR3 reads TGTGCCAGCAGCACTAAGCCGGGGTCTTCTGGAAACACCATATATTTT. Translation: CASSTKPGSSGNTIYF. J is TRBJ1-3 and V is TRBV14; D not certain. The CDR3 runs to 16 residues. The V end was cut by 5 bases, the J end by 1 base, with 15 bases between. Germline assignment: CDR1 SGHDN and CDR2 FVKESK.

The chain is built from TRBV27 and TRBJ2-1; 10 positions match TRBD2. The CDR3 consists of 15 residues. The germline gives CDR1 MNHEY, CDR2 SMNVEV (reference sequence). The V and J ends lost 4 bases and 6 bases, in that order; junction bases with no gene match: 6. CDR3 amino acids: CASSSGTSEFNEQFF. The CDR3 DNA follows: TGTGCCAGCAGTTCCGGGACTAGCGAGTTCAATGAGCAGTTCTTC.

V is TRBV5-6 and J is TRBJ1-2, with D hard to call. CDR1 SGHDT and CDR2 YYEEEE come from the germline V gene. Trimming left V 0 bases short and J 4 bases short, with 10 bases between. CDR3 length equals 14 residues. The CDR3, as DNA: TGTGCCAGCAGCTTGGCCAAGGCAGCCTATGGCTACACCTTC. It encodes CASSLAKAAYGYTF.

The CDR3 sequence is CASSPPGGTDTQYF. CDR3 nucleotide sequence: TGCGCCAGCAGCCCGCCGGGGGGCACAGATACGCAGTATTTT. The chain carries TRBV5-1 and TRBJ2-3; D is possibly TRBD2 (6 bases). CDR3 length: 14 residues. Germline CDR1 reads SGHRS; CDR2 reads YFSETQ. With 4 bases removed from V and 1 base from J, the gap between germline ends came to 10 bases.

The V call is TRBV5-1, the J call TRBJ2-2; weak D call: TRBD2 (5 bases). Trimming took 2 bases from V and 2 from J, leaving 7 bases between them. Germline V lookup: CDR1 SGHRS, CDR2 YFSETQ. There are 14 residues in the CDR3. DNA of the CDR3: TGCGCCAGCAGCTTCAGGACTAACACCGGGGAGCTGTTTTTT. Translation gives CASSFRTNTGELFF.

The gene calls are TRBV2 and TRBJ2-6; perhaps TRBD1 as D (6 bases). With 5 bases removed from V and 0 bases from J, the gap between germline ends came to 14 bases. CDR3 length: 17 residues. Germline-derived CDR1 and CDR2 are SNHLY and FYNNEI. The CDR3 sequence is CASSSGTLTSGANVLTF. CDR3 bases: TGTGCCAGCAGTTCCGGGACACTCACCTCTGGGGCCAACGTCCTGACTTTC.

The chain uses TRBV14 and TRBJ2-5, with 7 bases lining up with TRBD2. The CDR3 consists of 18 residues. V was pared by 0 bases and J by 4 bases, with 14 bases of the junction left unmatched. Per the germline V gene, CDR1 is SGHDN and CDR2 is FVKESK. CDR3 in DNA: TGTGCCAGCAGCCAAGACCGGAGGTGGAGCGGGACCCCAGAGACCCAGTACTTC. Residues: CASSQDRRWSGTPETQYF.

This clone has only one observation. This chain connects TRBV10-2 to TRBJ1-5; no clear D. The germline V gene has CDR1 WSHSY and CDR2 SAAADI. V lost 2 bases and J 3 bases, leaving 5 bases between the germline ends. CDR3 length equals 13 residues. The CDR3 sequence is CASSENTNQPQHF. DNA for the CDR3: TGCGCCAGCAGTGAGAACACCAATCAGCCCCAGCATTTT.

V usage is TRBV4-3 and J usage is TRBJ2-1; 13 bases are shared with TRBD2. Germline CDR1 reads LGHNA; CDR2 reads YSLEER. The V segment lost 6 bases and the J segment 8 bases; nucleotides outside the gene matches: 10. The CDR3 extends over 16 amino acids. The CDR3 region is CASRRTSGRGHDEQFF. The DNA of the CDR3 is TGCGCCAGCAGGCGGACTAGCGGGAGAGGCCATGATGAGCAGTTCTTC.